This TCR beta chain was sequenced during a study of blood T cell repertoires in COVID-19. Study summary: The United States, Italy and Spain were the sources of the acute and convalescent COVID-19 samples. PBMCs, B-cell-depleted T cells, or T cells were the source of the cDNA or gDNA that made up the material.

Trimming removed 5 bases at V and 5 bases at J, with 12 bases between. Germline CDR1 is KGHDR and CDR2 is SFDVKD. The CDR3 totals 14 residues. Original analysis: The assay estimated nucleated cells by amplifying reference gene primers. Clones were sequenced by immunoSEQ multiplex PCR, and TCRdb holds only the in-frame ones, with some missing. That table supplies the V and J calls and clone size; D and trimming were determined from the DNA. The table has about 99,000 clones, about 80% seen once. The specimen sequenced was peripheral blood. V usage is TRBV24-1 and J usage is TRBJ2-1; D is unclear. The clonotype originates from a human donor in a cohort sampled during active or convalescent COVID-19. The DNA of the CDR3 is TGTGCCACCAGTGCCCTAGAAACCAACAATGAGCAGTTCTTC. Translation: CATSALETNNEQFF.